This TCR beta chain comes out of a study of CD8 T cells in Susac syndrome. Random hexamers were used to reverse transcribe an amount of roughly 0.45 to 1 ug RNA. TCRdb reprocessed the immunoSEQ multiplex PCR reads with MiXCR, giving one entry per CDR3 protein. This table has under 250,000 distinct CDR3 sequences, 93% appearing once. This CDR3 has 14 amino acids. Deletions cut 7 bases from V and 7 bases from J, with 20 bases between. Germline V gene data show CDR1 as MDHEN and CDR2 as SYDVKM. This TCR derives from a human donor with multiple sclerosis. Sequencing was carried out using CD4+ T cells from PBMCs. The genes are TRBV28 and TRBJ2-7; perhaps D is TRBD1 or TRBD2 (5 bases each). The CDR3 DNA reads TGTGCCAGCATTGGGACCTCTACTTTGTGGGAGCAGTACTTC. Residues: CASIGTSTLWEQYF.